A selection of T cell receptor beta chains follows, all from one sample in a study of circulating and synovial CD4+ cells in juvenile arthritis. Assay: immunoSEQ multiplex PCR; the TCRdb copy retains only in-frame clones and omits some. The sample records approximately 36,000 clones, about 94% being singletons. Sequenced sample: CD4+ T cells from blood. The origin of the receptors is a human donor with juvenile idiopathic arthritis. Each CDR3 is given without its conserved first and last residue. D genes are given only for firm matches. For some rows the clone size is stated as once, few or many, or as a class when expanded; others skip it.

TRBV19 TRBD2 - ASMRGLAGINEQF
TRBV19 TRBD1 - ASSINGRGDSPLH
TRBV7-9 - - ASSPGATNEKLF
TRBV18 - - ASSPRAGGEQY
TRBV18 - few ASSPLSREAYNSPLH
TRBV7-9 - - ASSLAMGHNTEAF
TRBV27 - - ASTRADTQY
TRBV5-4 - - ASSSPQGTSGNTIY
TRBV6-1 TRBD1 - ASSALSGQGTNSPLH
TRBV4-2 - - ASSQEAGSYEQY
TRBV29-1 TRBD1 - SVRDREAYEQY